What follows is one T cell receptor (beta chain) and its context. Its specificity is not known. This sample is drawn from a study of identical twins. V gave up 4 bases and J gave up 5 bases, with 15 bases separating them. From germline, CDR1 is LGHNA and CDR2 YNFKEQ. The CDR3 sequence is 16 residues long. Study-wide points: Twins shared beta out-of-frame sequences in excess, but this excess was weaker. Findings came from cross-sectional statistics, without long-term follow-up of donors.

MiXCR was run by TCRdb on the 5' RACE reads, yielding one entry per CDR3 protein. This table holds some 1,700,000 distinct CDR3 sequences, 32% found once. Sequenced input: cord blood. This rearrangement joins TRBV4-2 to TRBJ1-6; no definite D call. The source is a newborn girl in good health. The DNA for the CDR3 is TGTGCCAGCAGCCCAGATCGGAGAGGCAATAATTCACCCCTCCACTTT. It yields the protein CASSPDRRGNNSPLHF.